This T cell receptor beta chain was observed in a study of cytomegalovirus exposure and HLA in healthy donors. Study-wide findings and caveats: Per a later analysis, HLA-associated TCR beta chains showed more clonal expansion than other, equally common TCR beta chains. As a later analysis revealed, most CMV-associated TCR beta chains appeared HLA-restricted. The classifier reportedly diagnosed cytomegalovirus status with high sensitivity and specificity.

Trimming removed 0 bases from V and 3 bases from J, with 5 bases in between. The CDR3 extends over 13 amino acids. CDR1 is MNHNY and CDR2 is SVGAGI in the germline V gene (reference sequence). The PCR used 60 Vbeta and 13 Jbeta primers. TCRdb keeps only in-frame clones here, not all; method: immunoSEQ multiplex PCR. The sample includes roughly 50,000 clones, about 69% of them seen just once. Regarding this clone: Its specificity is unknown.

What was sequenced was PBMCs. The rearrangement joins TRBV6-6 to TRBJ1-2; D may be TRBD1 (5 bases). The receptor comes from a young man in good health and CMV-seropositive. This CDR3 reads CASSYSTDYGYTF. CDR3 nucleotide sequence: TGTGCCAGCAGTTACTCGACAGACTATGGCTACACCTTC.